These 9 T cell receptor beta chains came from one sample sequenced in a study of blood T cell repertoires in COVID-19. The repertoire was sequenced with immunoSEQ multiplex PCR; TCRdb's copy has only in-frame clones and lacks some. The sample yields tens of thousands of clones, around 80% seen once. Sample: peripheral blood. The origin of the receptors is a woman older than 75 with acute or convalescent COVID-19.

The chain employs TRBV5-1 and TRBJ2-3; 12 bases match TRBD2. Trimming cost V 4 bases and J 2 bases; bases outside gene matches: 5. This CDR3 contains 16 residues. Germline V gene lookup returns CDR1 SGHRS and CDR2 YFSETQ. The CDR3 loop is CASSVLAGGNTDTQYF. As DNA, the CDR3 is TGCGCCAGCAGCGTCCTAGCGGGAGGGAACACAGATACGCAGTATTTT.

This chain connects TRBV20-1 to TRBJ2-7; the D gene is possibly TRBD2 (6 bases). CDR3 length: 14 residues. CDR1 is DFQATT, CDR2 SNEGSKA, per germline (reference sequence). V was pared by 3 bases and J by 4 bases, with 16 bases between. The CDR3 sequence: CSASGTSMGYEQYF. The CDR3 DNA reads as TGCAGTGCTAGTGGAACTAGCATGGGGTACGAGCAGTACTTC.

The gene calls are TRBV3-1 (or the pseudogene TRBV3-2) and TRBJ1-6, with 7 bases that match TRBD1. Trimming took 4 bases from V and 14 from J; bases not matched to a gene: 2. The CDR3 consists of 11 residues. Looked up from germline, CDR1 is LGHDT and CDR2 is YNNKEL (reference sequence). The CDR3 region has the DNA TGTGCCAGCAGCCGCCAGGGGGCCCTCCACTTT. It translates to CASSRQGALHF.

For this clone: This CDR3 is also generated by other DNA sequences in the sample. CDR3 bases: TGTGCCAGCGGGGACAGCATTAATGAAAAACTGTTTTTT. Its translation: CASGDSINEKLFF. The V gene is TRBV2, the J gene TRBJ1-4, with TRBD1 identical over 7 bases. The J segment lost 4 bases and the V segment lost 8 bases, leaving 4 bases of the junction unmatched. The V gene's germline CDR1 is SNHLY and CDR2 FYNNEI. There are 13 residues in the CDR3.

The chain employs TRBV5-1 and TRBJ2-2; D is undetermined. V lost 3 bases and J lost 0, with 12 bases in between. Germline lookup yields CDR1 SGHRS and CDR2 YFSETQ. The CDR3 has 16 amino acids. The CDR3 DNA reads TGCGCCAGCAGCTATGACGGCGGCCCGAACACCGGGGAGCTGTTTTTT. Protein product: CASSYDGGPNTGELFF.

The chain uses TRBV19 and TRBJ1-5; D may be TRBD1 (6 bases). Trimming stripped 5 bases from V and 5 bases from J, with 22 bases between. This CDR3 is built from 17 residues. Germline-derived CDR1 and CDR2 are LNHDA and SQIVND (reference sequence). CDR3 bases: TGTGCCAGTAGTTCCGCAGTGCGGGGGGCCGGGTATCAGCCCCAGCATTTT. Translated, it gives CASSSAVRGAGYQPQHF. The whole variable domain, remainder taken from reference TRBV19 and TRBJ1-5, is DGGITQSPKYLFRKEGQNVTLSCEQNLNHDAMYWYRQDPGQGLRLIYYSQIVNDFQKGDIAEGYSVSREKKESFPLTVTSAQKNPTAFYLCASSSAVRGAGYQPQHFGDGTRLSIL.

The V gene is TRBV12-5, the J gene TRBJ1-1; D may be TRBD1 (6 bases). V shed 6 bases and J shed 1 base, with 18 bases lying between them. Germline V CDR1 and CDR2: LGHNT, FRNRAP. The CDR3 has 16 residues. The chain's CDR3 is CASGPGAVTPNTEAFF. In DNA form, the CDR3 reads TGTGCTAGTGGCCCAGGGGCGGTAACTCCGAACACTGAAGCTTTCTTT.

This chain joins TRBV2 and TRBJ2-2, with D perhaps matching TRBD1 (8 bases). This CDR3 is built from 15 residues. Germline lookup yields CDR1 SNHLY and CDR2 FYNNEI. V was trimmed by 4 bases and J by 6 bases, leaving 15 bases between them. DNA of the CDR3: TGTGCCAGCAGTGTCTGGACAGGGAGGGCCGGGGAGCTGTTTTTT. Its translation: CASSVWTGRAGELFF.

This clone was counted once. This rearrangement joins TRBV4-1 to TRBJ2-1, with D perhaps TRBD1 (6 bases). CDR1 is MGHRA and CDR2 is YSYEKL in the germline V gene. This CDR3 is 15 amino acids long. V was cut by 0 bases and J by 4 bases, with 10 bases left in between. This CDR3 reads CASSQDGRGYNEQFF. CDR3 nucleotides: TGCGCCAGCAGCCAAGATGGTAGGGGGTACAATGAGCAGTTCTTC.